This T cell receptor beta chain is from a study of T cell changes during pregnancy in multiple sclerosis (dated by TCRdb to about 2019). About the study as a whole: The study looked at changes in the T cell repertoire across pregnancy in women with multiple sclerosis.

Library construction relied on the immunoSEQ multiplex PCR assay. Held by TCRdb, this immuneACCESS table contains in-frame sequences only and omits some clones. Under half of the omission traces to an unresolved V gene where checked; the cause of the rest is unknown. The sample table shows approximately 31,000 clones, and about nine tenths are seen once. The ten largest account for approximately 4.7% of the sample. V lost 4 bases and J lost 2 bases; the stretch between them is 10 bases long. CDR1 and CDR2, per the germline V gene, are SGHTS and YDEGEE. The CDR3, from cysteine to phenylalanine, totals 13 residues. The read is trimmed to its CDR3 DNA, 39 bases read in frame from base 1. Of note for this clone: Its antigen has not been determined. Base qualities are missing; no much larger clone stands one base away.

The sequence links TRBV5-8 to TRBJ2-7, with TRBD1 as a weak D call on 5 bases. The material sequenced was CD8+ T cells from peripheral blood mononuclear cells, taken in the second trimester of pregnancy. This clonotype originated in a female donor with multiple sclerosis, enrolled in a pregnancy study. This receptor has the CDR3 CASSPDSPYEQYF. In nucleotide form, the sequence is TGTGCCAGCAGCCCCGACAGCCCCTACGAGCAGTACTTC.